The sequence of this T cell receptor beta chain was determined in a study of Graves' ophthalmopathy and Graves' hyperthyroidism (dated by TCRdb to between 2017 and 2018). With regard to the full study: Peripheral blood was collected at initial diagnosis, prior to any treatment. To tell Graves' ophthalmopathy apart from Graves' hyperthyroidism, and to predict which patients would progress to ophthalmopathy, the study relied on TCR beta repertoire signatures. In total, around 130 blood samples were TCR-sequenced: around 42 ophthalmopathy, approximately 75 hyperthyroidism and 17 hyperthyroidism-to-ophthalmopathy patients. A discovery set of 100 patients (43 ophthalmopathy, fewer than 60 stable hyperthyroidism) was enrolled to explore V-J signatures distinguishing ophthalmopathy from hyperthyroidism. An independent validation cohort was composed of approximately 19 hyperthyroidism patients and roughly 16 patients who later progressed from hyperthyroidism to ophthalmopathy. T-cell repertoires of thyroid tissue and blood were compared in a handful of hyperthyroidism patients. After sampling, hyperthyroidism patients received methimazole starting at 30 mg daily, and ophthalmopathy patients received high-dose intravenous methylprednisolone. For training and testing, the 80 to 100 patients in the discovery cohort were randomly divided in a 7:3 ratio. The full study reports these points: In validation, the model predicted ophthalmopathy progression with roughly 68% sensitivity and about 77% specificity; about a dozen predicted patients were CT-confirmed with GO in a median of approximately six months. In cross-validation, the 13-signature model distinguished ophthalmopathy from stable hyperthyroidism with approximately 88% sensitivity and approximately 81% specificity, and in the test set the corresponding values were around 78% and 73%. Among expanded thyroid clonotypes with frequency above 0.001, most also showed up in blood, which suggests that blood repertoires may reflect the thyroid immune response. Sample size was not predetermined statistically, and investigators were not blinded to group allocation.

This clonotype appeared many times. It lacks a known antigen. Base qualities are missing; no much larger clone stands one base away. Including the terminal cysteine and phenylalanine, the CDR3 comprises 15 residues. The only DNA kept is the CDR3, 45 bases in frame from the first base. In the germline V gene (reference sequence), CDR1 corresponds to SEHNR and CDR2 to FQNEAQ. V drops 5 bases and J drops 7 bases, leaving 21 bases in between. For repertoire sequencing, the TCR beta CDR3 regions were amplified from RNA transcripts. The first round was an RT-PCR using HTBI primers with the Qiagen OneStep RT-PCR kit, and this first round was followed by a second-round multiplex PCR, then size selection and purification. The libraries underwent paired-end sequencing with 100 bp reads on an Illumina HiSeq2000. In the original analysis: SOAPnuke was used to process the reads, throwing out any read that had adapters, had uncalled bases, had a mean Phred below 15, or lacked an exact constant-primer or identifier match. COPE v1.2.5 was used to merge high-quality paired reads. Clonotypes were defined as unique nucleotide sequences and were aligned to IMGT TRB V, D and J references using MiTCR v1.1. Analysis was restricted to V-J combinations with a frequency above 0.0001, which covered 99.2% of repertoires. For each V-J combination, a TCR clonal expansion and chaos score was defined as the ratio of F50 clonal expansion to chaos observed in the TCRdist matrix. Features were reduced by Welch's t-statistics and random forest to 10 to 15 V-J combinations, which fed a naive Bayes classifier. The similarity between thyroid and blood repertoires was quantified using the Morisita-Horn index. TCRdb trimmed the raw reads at Q25, called clones with MiXCR and kept productive beta chains. Entries are consolidated by CDR3 protein sequence, retaining the most common genes and DNA. Clone size and V and J calls follow TCRdb, not the original study. Here the sample has around 400,000 distinct CDR3 sequences; approximately 20% occur a single time. The ten largest clones take up roughly 1.5% of the sample.

The ophthalmopathy patients had moderately to severely active disease, with a Clinical Activity Score of 3 or higher, a NOSPECS grade of 4 or higher, and a disease duration of less than 3 months. Patients were excluded if they had other autoimmune diseases, uncontrolled infections, pregnancy or lactation. Diagnosis was based on clinical symptoms, serum thyroxine, TRAb, thyroid ultrasound and orbital computed tomography. PBMCs were isolated from about 9 ml of fresh peripheral blood by Ficoll-Paque density gradient centrifugation. Trizol reagent was used to extract the total RNA, and its quality was then checked on an Agilent 2100 Bioanalyzer.

The chain uses TRBV7-9 and TRBJ2-7; the D call is tentative, TRBD1 or TRBD2, as each matches 5 bases. The receptor comes from a woman younger than 35 with Graves' ophthalmopathy. Donor details come from another sample of the same person, matched by shared clones. The specimen was peripheral blood. The CDR3 in this case is CASSQSRDRVWEQYF. The sequenced DNA is TGTGCCAGCAGCCAGAGCCGGGACCGCGTCTGGGAGCAGTACTTC. The CDR3, completed at both ends by the reference TRBV7-9 and TRBJ2-7 genes, gives the full variable domain DTGVSQNPRHKITKRGQNVTFRCDPISEHNRLYWYRQTLGQGPEFLTYFQNEAQLEKSRLLSDRFSAERPKGSFSTLEIQRTEQGDSAMYLCASSQSRDRVWEQYFGPGTRLTVT.